Following are 12 T cell receptor beta chains from one sample sequenced in a study of identical twins. TCRdb ran MiXCR on the 5' RACE reads and lists one entry per CDR3 protein. The sample lists roughly 630,000 distinct CDR3 sequences, about 7.6% occurring once. This sample was shared with a second study, whose subject was yellow fever vaccine responses in identical twins.

What was sequenced was PBMCs. The receptors were gathered from a young woman in good health.

The CDR3 DNA follows: TGCGCCAGCAGCTTGTGGGCTAGCATGGGCAATGAGCAGTTCTTC. Translating gives CASSLWASMGNEQFF. The J gene is TRBJ2-1, the V gene TRBV5-1; D possibly corresponds to TRBD2 (5 bases). Germline-derived CDR1 and CDR2 are SGHRS and YFSETQ. With 1 base removed from V and 6 bases from J, the gap between germline ends came to 14 bases. This CDR3 region has 15 residues.

This clonotype occurred many times. V gene TRBV7-9 combines with J gene TRBJ2-1; 8 bases map to TRBD2. Trimming took 2 bases from V and 10 from J; bases not matched to a gene: 4. The V gene's germline CDR1 is SEHNR and CDR2 FQNEAQ (reference sequence). The CDR3 totals 13 residues. The CDR3 bases are TGTGCCAGCAGCTTAATCTCTAGCGGGGAGCAGTTCTTC. Translating gives CASSLISSGEQFF.

The gene calls are TRBV5-6 and TRBJ2-7; TRBD1 might be the D (6 bases). V was clipped by 4 bases and J by 6 bases, with 11 bases between them. This CDR3 is 12 amino acids long. Germline CDR1 and CDR2: SGHDT and YYEEEE. CDR3 nucleotide sequence: TGTGCCAGCAGCATCTACAGGGCCGAGCAGTACTTC. Amino acid sequence: CASSIYRAEQYF. The full variable domain, with the rest looked up from reference TRBV5-6 and TRBJ2-7, is DAGVTQSPTHLIKTRGQQVTLRCSPKSGHDTVSWYQQALGQGPQFIFQYYEEEERQRGNFPDRFSGHQFPNYSSELNVNALLLGDSALYLCASSIYRAEQYFGPGTRLTVT.

This chain joins TRBV25-1 and TRBJ2-7; 11 bases agree with TRBD2. This CDR3 region has 15 residues. The ends lost 3 bases at V and 4 bases at J; junction bases unmatched: 5. The V gene's germline CDR1 is MGHDK and CDR2 SYGVNS. The CDR3 DNA follows: TGTGCCAGCAGTGACGGGACTAGCGGAGCTTACGAGCAGTACTTC. This codes for CASSDGTSGAYEQYF.

In this sample, this clonotype turned up a few times. This chain uses TRBV20-1 with TRBJ2-2; unclear D gene. CDR1 DFQATT and CDR2 SNEGSKA come from the germline V gene (reference sequence). V was trimmed by 1 base and J by 8 bases, leaving 11 bases between them. CDR3 length equals 13 residues. CDR3 in DNA: TGCAGTGCTAGAGTGACGGGCTCGGGGGAGCTGTTTTTT. Encoded protein: CSARVTGSGELFF.

This clonotype showed up many times. This rearrangement joins TRBV27 to TRBJ2-2; 8 bases align to TRBD2. This CDR3 comprises 15 residues. J was trimmed by 4 bases and V by 6 bases; bases with no gene match: 7. CDR1 and CDR2 (germline): MNHEY, SMNVEV (reference sequence). The CDR3 region is CASSRTSGPTGELFF. The CDR3 region has the DNA TGTGCCAGCAGCCGTACTAGCGGACCCACCGGGGAGCTGTTTTTT.

In its sample, this clonotype was seen many times. The J gene is TRBJ2-3, the V gene TRBV3-1, with D possibly matching TRBD2 (5 bases). V was trimmed by 8 bases and J by 8 bases, leaving 11 bases between them. This CDR3 has 11 residues. CDR1 and CDR2 (germline): LGHDT, YNNKEL (reference sequence). CDR3 nucleotide sequence: TGTGCCAGCTCGGCTAGCAGTACGCAGTATTTT. Residues: CASSASSTQYF.

This sequence joins TRBV5-1 and TRBJ2-3; tentatively, D is TRBD1 (6 bases). Germline V lookup: CDR1 SGHRS, CDR2 YFSETQ. Trimming stripped 0 bases from V and 1 base from J, with 15 bases between. The CDR3 has 17 amino acids. Here the CDR3 DNA reads TGCGCCAGCAGCTTGGAAGCAGGGGTGACAGGCACAGATACGCAGTATTTT. Amino acids: CASSLEAGVTGTDTQYF.

The table lists this clonotype with many counts. J is TRBJ2-1 and V is TRBV12-3 or TRBV12-4; TRBD2 matches 9 bases. This CDR3 region has 16 residues. Trimming removed 6 bases from V and 0 bases from J; junction bases left unmatched: 6. The CDR3 coding sequence is TGTGCCAGCAGACTTAGCGGGAGTGGCTCCTACAATGAGCAGTTCTTC. This sequence encodes CASRLSGSGSYNEQFF.

The chain uses TRBV24-1 and TRBJ2-5; no clear D. The CDR3 totals 12 residues. Germline values: CDR1 KGHDR, CDR2 SFDVKD. Trimming removed 8 bases from V and 0 bases from J, with 6 bases in between. This chain's CDR3 is CATINYQETQYF. The CDR3 DNA follows: TGTGCCACCATTAATTACCAAGAGACCCAGTACTTC.

This clonotype has just a few counts. This sequence joins TRBV3-1 and TRBJ2-7; TRBD2 matches at 7 bases. The CDR3 loop spans 17 amino acids. The junction had 12 bases not matched to a gene; V was cut back by 4 bases and J by 0 bases. CDR1 is LGHDT, CDR2 YNNKEL, per germline (reference sequence). The CDR3 loop reads CASSRRILAASSYEQYF. The CDR3 nucleotides read TGTGCCAGCAGCCGCCGAATCCTAGCGGCAAGCTCCTACGAGCAGTACTTC.

This clonotype was recorded a few times. This CDR3 is CASSLDRIGEWETQYF. DNA of the CDR3: TGTGCCAGCAGCTTAGATCGGATCGGCGAGTGGGAGACCCAGTACTTC. This chain connects TRBV11-2 to TRBJ2-5; D call uncertain. The V gene lost 0 bases and the J gene lost 5 bases, with 16 bases spanning the gap. Per the germline V gene, CDR1 is SGHAT and CDR2 is FQNNGV. The CDR3 is 16 residues long.